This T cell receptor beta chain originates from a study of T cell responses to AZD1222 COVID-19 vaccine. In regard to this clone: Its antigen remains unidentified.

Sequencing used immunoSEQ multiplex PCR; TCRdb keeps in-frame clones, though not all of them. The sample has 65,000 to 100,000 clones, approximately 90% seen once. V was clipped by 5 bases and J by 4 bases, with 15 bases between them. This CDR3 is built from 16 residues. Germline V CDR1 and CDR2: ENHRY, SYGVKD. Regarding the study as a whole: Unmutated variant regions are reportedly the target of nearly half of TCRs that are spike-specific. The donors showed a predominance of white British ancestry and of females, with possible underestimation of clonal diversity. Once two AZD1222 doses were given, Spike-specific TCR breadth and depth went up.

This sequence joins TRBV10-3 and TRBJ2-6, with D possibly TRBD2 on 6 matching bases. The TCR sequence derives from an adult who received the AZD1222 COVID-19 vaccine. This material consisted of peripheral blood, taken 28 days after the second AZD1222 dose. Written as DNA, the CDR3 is TGTGCCATCAGTCCGGCCAGCGGGTCGGGGGCCAACGTCCTGACTTTC. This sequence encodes CAISPASGSGANVLTF.